The rows below give T cell receptor beta chains drawn from one sample of a study of regulatory T cells in long-lasting Graves disease. Each CDR3 protein gets one entry after TCRdb re-called the multiplex PCR reads with MiXCR. In the table there are roughly 420,000 distinct CDR3 sequences, around 17% of which are singletons. These data were likewise used in another study, on T cells in Graves' hyperthyroidism and ophthalmopathy.

This sample comprised peripheral blood mononuclear cells (PBMCs), obtained at new diagnosis, from a patient treated with antithyroid drugs. The receptor source for this set is a woman under 30 with Graves disease. Both conserved end residues are part of each CDR3. The D gene is left open where the match is weak. Size is omitted from some rows. Given values are once, few, many or a class for expanded clones.

>TRBJ2-2|TRBD2|-|16|TRBV13
CASSSGLAGLSGELFF
TGTGCCAGCAGCTCGGGACTAGCGGGACTTTCGGGGGAGCTGTTTTTT
>TRBJ1-3|-|few|13|TRBV24-1
CATSDQGRGAIYF
TGTGCCACCAGTGATCAGGGACGAGGGGCCATATATTTT
>TRBJ2-7|TRBD1|once|11|TRBV30
CAWGTGTEQYF
TGTGCCTGGGGGACAGGGACCGAGCAGTACTTC
>TRBJ1-4|-|-|13|TRBV7-6
CASSRDFGEKLFF
TGTGCCAGCAGCAGAGATTTTGGTGAAAAACTGTTTTTT
>TRBJ2-2|TRBD2|few|15|TRBV9
CASSVGGGRTGELFF
TGTGCCAGCAGCGTAGGGGGGGGTCGGACCGGGGAGCTGTTTTTT
>TRBJ2-3|TRBD2|many|16|TRBV28
CASSRGLAGATDTQYF
TGTGCCAGCAGCCGGGGACTAGCGGGAGCTACAGATACGCAGTATTTT
>TRBJ1-2|TRBD1|-|13|TRBV10-3
CAISGVQGGGYTF
TGTGCCATCAGTGGGGTTCAAGGGGGCGGCTACACCTTC
>TRBJ2-5|TRBD2|few|16|TRBV6-1
CASMMGLAGGRGTQYF
TGTGCCAGCATGATGGGACTAGCGGGAGGCCGGGGGACCCAGTACTTC
>TRBJ2-7|-|-|15|TRBV7-9
CASSPYNDGAYEQYF
TGTGCCAGCAGCCCCTACAACGACGGAGCCTACGAGCAGTACTTC
>TRBJ2-7|TRBD2|-|16|TRBV28
CASPPPGLAGVAEQYF
TGTGCCAGCCCTCCGCCGGGACTAGCGGGAGTAGCTGAGCAGTACTTC
>TRBJ2-1|TRBD2|few|15|TRBV7-9
CASSLAKAGVNEQFF
TGTGCCAGCAGCTTAGCGAAAGCGGGAGTTAATGAGCAGTTCTTC